This T cell receptor beta chain derives from a study of blood T cell repertoires in COVID-19. Background on the study: The origin of the acute and convalescent COVID-19 samples was the United States, Italy and Spain. Nucleic acid was either cDNA or gDNA, and it came from T cells, B-cell-depleted T cells, or PBMCs.

Authors' data handling: The authors estimated nucleated cell counts from reference gene primer amplification. Measured with immunoSEQ multiplex PCR; TCRdb has only the in-frame clones, and not every one. V, J and clone size were drawn from that table, and D and trimming were deduced from the DNA. The sample shows some 81,000 clones, around 90% of them seen only once. This CDR3 is built from 18 residues. V lost 0 bases and J lost 5; bases outside the gene matches: 9. The V gene's germline CDR1 is LGHDT and CDR2 YNNKEL (reference sequence). V is TRBV3-1 (or the pseudogene TRBV3-2) and J is TRBJ2-2; 10 bases align to TRBD2. This clonotype was obtained from a woman aged 45-60 years in a cohort sampled during active COVID-19. The sample taken for sequencing was peripheral blood. Here the CDR3 reads CASSQEGRASGRTGELFF. In DNA form, the CDR3 reads TGTGCCAGCAGCCAAGAAGGGAGGGCTAGCGGGAGAACCGGGGAGCTGTTTTTT.